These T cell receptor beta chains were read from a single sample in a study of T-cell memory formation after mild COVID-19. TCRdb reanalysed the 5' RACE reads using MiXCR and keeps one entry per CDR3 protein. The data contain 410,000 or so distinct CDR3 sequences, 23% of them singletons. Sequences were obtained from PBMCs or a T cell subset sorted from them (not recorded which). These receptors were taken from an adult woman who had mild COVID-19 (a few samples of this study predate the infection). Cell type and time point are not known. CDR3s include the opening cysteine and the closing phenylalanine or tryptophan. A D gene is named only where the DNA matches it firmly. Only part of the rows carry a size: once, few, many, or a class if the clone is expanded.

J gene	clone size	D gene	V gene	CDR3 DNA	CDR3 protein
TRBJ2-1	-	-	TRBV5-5	TGTGCCAGCAGCTTGGCCCCAGTTCCCTACAATGAGCAGTTCTTC	CASSLAPVPYNEQFF
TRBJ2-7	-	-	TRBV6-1	TGTGCCAGCATTTGGAGGGGCGAGCAGTACTTC	CASIWRGEQYF
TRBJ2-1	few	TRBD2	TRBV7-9	TGTGCCAGCAGCTCGGGACTAGTGAACAACAATGAGCAGTTCTTC	CASSSGLVNNNEQFF
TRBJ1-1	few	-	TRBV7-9	TGTGCCAGCGGCACTACAGGGACCACATCTCTCACTGAAGCTTTCTTT	CASGTTGTTSLTEAFF
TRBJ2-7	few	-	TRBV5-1	TGCGCCAGCAGCCCATTGGCGCCGGACAGCCGATCTTACTACGAGCAGTACTTC	CASSPLAPDSRSYYEQYF
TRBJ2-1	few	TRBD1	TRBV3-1	TGTGCCAGCAGCTACGGACAGGGATTATACAATGAGCAGTTCTTC	CASSYGQGLYNEQFF
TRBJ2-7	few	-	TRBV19	TGTGCCAGTAGTATACAGGGGGGCTACGAGCAGTACTTC	CASSIQGGYEQYF
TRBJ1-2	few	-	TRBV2	TGTGCCACCCAGCAAGGGGAGACCCGAAACTATGGCTACACCTTC	CATQQGETRNYGYTF
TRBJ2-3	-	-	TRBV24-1	TGTGCCACCGCAGGGGAACTCAGCACAGATACGCAGTATTTT	CATAGELSTDTQYF
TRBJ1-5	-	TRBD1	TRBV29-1	TGCAGCGCTAGACAGGGAGAAAGTCAGCCCCAGCATTTT	CSARQGESQPQHF